This TCR beta chain was retrieved from a study of cytomegalovirus exposure and HLA in healthy donors. Study-level background: From about 170 million T cells, an earlier analysis saw approximately 110 million unique TCR beta sequences. Early released data had 65 million to 100 million unique TCRs, all coming from HLA-typed donors. For the 300 to 450 genotyped donors, 75% to 90% fell within the Caucasian-associated ancestry cluster. General study results and limits: A previous analysis found most TCR beta V segments productive roughly 87% or roughly 30% of the time.

As for this clone: Its cognate antigen is unknown.

The CDR3 runs to 14 residues. V was cut by 5 bases and J by 0 bases, with 8 bases left in between. The V gene's germline CDR1 is SNHLY and CDR2 FYNNEI. PCR used 60 Vbeta primers and 13 Jbeta primers. The method was immunoSEQ multiplex PCR; TCRdb's version includes in-frame clones alone and lacks a portion of them. The sample holds 100,000 or so clones, roughly 74% seen once. Sequenced material: PBMCs. The chain is built from TRBV2 and TRBJ2-1; weak D call: TRBD2 (6 bases). This receptor was taken from a woman aged 40 to 50 in good health and CMV-seronegative. CDR3 sequence (DNA): TGTGCCAGCAGTCTAGCGCCCTCCTACAATGAGCAGTTCTTC. Translating gives CASSLAPSYNEQFF.